Detailed here is one T cell receptor (beta chain). What it recognizes is unknown. This sample is drawn from a study of T cell responses to AZD1222 COVID-19 vaccine. Study results and caveats: The study found vaccine-associated CD4 TCRs spanning spike, dominant at 160-218 and 743-854. Clonal diversity was possibly underestimated, and white British individuals and females predominated among donors.

Using immunoSEQ multiplex PCR, the repertoire was profiled, and TCRdb retains in-frame clones only, with some absent. The table has 100,000 to 150,000 clones, 90% seen once; the top ten hold about 4.2%. The germline V and J ends were trimmed by 6 bases and 4 bases, with 10 bases remaining between them. Germline V gives CDR1 MNHEY, CDR2 SVGEGT. The CDR3 consists of 14 residues. The specimen comprised peripheral blood, sampled on day 0 of MenACWY control vaccination. The clonotype was recovered from an adult in good health. V gene TRBV6-2 or TRBV6-3 combines with J gene TRBJ2-6; D possibly corresponds to TRBD1 (6 bases). CDR3 residues: CASSAGAGANVLTF. The CDR3 region has the DNA TGTGCCAGCAGCGCAGGGGCCGGGGCCAACGTCCTGACTTTC.